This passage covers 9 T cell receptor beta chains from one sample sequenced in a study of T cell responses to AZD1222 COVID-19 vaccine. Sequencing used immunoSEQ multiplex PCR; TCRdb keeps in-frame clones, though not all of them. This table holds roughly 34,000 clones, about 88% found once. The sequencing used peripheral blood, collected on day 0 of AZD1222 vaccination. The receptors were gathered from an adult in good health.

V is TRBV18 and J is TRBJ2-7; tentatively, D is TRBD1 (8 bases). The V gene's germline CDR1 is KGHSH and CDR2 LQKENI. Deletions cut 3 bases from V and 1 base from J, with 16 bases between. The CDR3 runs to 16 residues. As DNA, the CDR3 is TGTGCCAGCTCACCCGACAGGGGAGGGGGGTCCTACGAGCAGTACTTC. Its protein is CASSPDRGGGSYEQYF.

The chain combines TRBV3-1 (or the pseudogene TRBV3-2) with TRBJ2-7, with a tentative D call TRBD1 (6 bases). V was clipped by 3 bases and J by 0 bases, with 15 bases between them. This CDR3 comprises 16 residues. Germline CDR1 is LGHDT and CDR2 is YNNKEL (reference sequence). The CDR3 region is CASSHVPGTSSYEQYF. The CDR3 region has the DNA TGTGCCAGCAGCCATGTTCCCGGGACAAGCTCCTACGAGCAGTACTTC.

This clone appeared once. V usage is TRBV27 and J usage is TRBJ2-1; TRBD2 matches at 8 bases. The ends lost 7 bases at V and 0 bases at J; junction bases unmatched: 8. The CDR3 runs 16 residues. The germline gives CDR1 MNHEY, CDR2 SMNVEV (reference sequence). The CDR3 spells CASTFSGARSYNEQFF. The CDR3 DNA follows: TGTGCCAGCACCTTTAGCGGGGCCCGCTCCTACAATGAGCAGTTCTTC.

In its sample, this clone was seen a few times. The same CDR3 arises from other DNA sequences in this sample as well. The CDR3 DNA sequence: TGTGCCAGCAGCTTGTCCAGGGGCTACGAGCAGTACTTC. Translating gives CASSLSRGYEQYF. This sequence joins TRBV7-8 and TRBJ2-7; TRBD1 is a possible D gene (6 bases). Trimming cost V 3 bases and J 3 bases, with 9 bases left between them. Germline V gene lookup returns CDR1 SGHVS and CDR2 FQNEAQ. This CDR3 region has 13 residues.

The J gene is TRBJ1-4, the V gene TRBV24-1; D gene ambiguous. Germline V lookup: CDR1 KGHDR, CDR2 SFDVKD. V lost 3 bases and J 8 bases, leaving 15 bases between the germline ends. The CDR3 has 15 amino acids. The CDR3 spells CATSDPWVQSEKLFF. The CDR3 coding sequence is TGTGCCACCAGTGATCCCTGGGTCCAATCGGAAAAACTGTTTTTT.

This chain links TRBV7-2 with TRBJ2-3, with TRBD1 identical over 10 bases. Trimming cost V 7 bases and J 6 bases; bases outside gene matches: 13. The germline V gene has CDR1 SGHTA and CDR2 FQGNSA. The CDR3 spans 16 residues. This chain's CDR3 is CASNRVPGQGMDTQYF. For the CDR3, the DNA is TGTGCCAGCAACCGCGTTCCGGGACAGGGGATGGATACGCAGTATTTT.

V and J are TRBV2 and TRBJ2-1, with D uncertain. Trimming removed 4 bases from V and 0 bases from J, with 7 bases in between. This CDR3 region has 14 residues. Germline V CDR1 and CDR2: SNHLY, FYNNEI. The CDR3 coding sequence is TGTGCCAGCAGTGGACCTTTCTCCTACAATGAGCAGTTCTTC. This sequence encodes CASSGPFSYNEQFF.

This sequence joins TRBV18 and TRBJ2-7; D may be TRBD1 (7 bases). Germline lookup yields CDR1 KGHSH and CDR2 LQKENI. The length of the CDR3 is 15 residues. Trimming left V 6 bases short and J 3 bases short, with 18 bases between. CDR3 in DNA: TGTGCCAGCTCCCCTCGGCGGGGACAGAACTACGAGCAGTACTTC. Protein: CASSPRRGQNYEQYF. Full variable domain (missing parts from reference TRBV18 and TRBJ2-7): NAGVMQNPRHLVRRRGQEARLRCSPMKGHSHVYWYRQLPEEGLKFMVYLQKENIIDESGMPKERFSAEFPKEGPSILRIQQVVRGDSAAYFCASSPRRGQNYEQYFGPGTRLTVT.

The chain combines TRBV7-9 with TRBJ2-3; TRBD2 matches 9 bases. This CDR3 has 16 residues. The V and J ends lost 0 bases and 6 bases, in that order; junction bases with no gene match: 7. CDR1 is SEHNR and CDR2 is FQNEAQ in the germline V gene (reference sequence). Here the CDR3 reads CASSLANTGTSDTQYF. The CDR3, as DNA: TGTGCCAGCAGCTTAGCGAACACTGGGACTAGCGATACGCAGTATTTT. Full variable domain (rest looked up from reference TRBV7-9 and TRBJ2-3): DTGVSQNPRHKITKRGQNVTFRCDPISEHNRLYWYRQTLGQGPEFLTYFQNEAQLEKSRLLSDRFSAERPKGSFSTLEIQRTEQGDSAMYLCASSLANTGTSDTQYFGPGTRLTVL.